This passage covers 17 T cell receptor beta chains from one sample sequenced in a study of T-cell reconstitution after alpha-beta-depleted transplantation in children. Preparation of the TCRbeta library involved a method that used unique molecular identifiers. TCRdb called the PCR reads again in MiXCR, with one record for every CDR3 protein. The repertoire holds about 200,000 distinct CDR3 sequences, with 14% to 15% as singletons. The sequencing used PBMCs from the stem cell graft donor, collected from the stem cell graft. The receptors come from a human donor who donated a stem cell graft to a child with acute lymphoblastic leukemia.

There are many counts of this clonotype. This chain connects TRBV20-1 to TRBJ1-5; 8 bases fit TRBD1. V lost 5 bases and J lost 7; bases outside the gene matches: 13. The CDR3 length is 15 residues. Germline V gives CDR1 DFQATT, CDR2 SNEGSKA (reference sequence). The CDR3 DNA follows: TGCAGTGCTTTAACGAGGACAGGGCGGGGACAGCCCCAGCATTTT. It codes for CSALTRTGRGQPQHF.

This clonotype was counted at least ten times. The rearrangement uses TRBV15 and TRBJ2-1; D is unresolved. The CDR3 is made up of 12 amino acids. The germline CDR1 and CDR2 sequences are LNHNV and YYDKDF (reference sequence). The V end was cut by 5 bases, the J end by 5 bases, with 7 bases between. This chain's CDR3 is CATSLGHNEQFF. CDR3 coding DNA: TGTGCCACCAGCCTAGGACACAATGAGCAGTTCTTC.

The rearrangement links TRBV5-1 to TRBJ2-7, with TRBD2 as a possible D gene (6 bases). This CDR3 contains 14 residues. The V gene lost 0 bases and the J gene lost 3 bases, with 10 bases spanning the gap. From germline, CDR1 is SGHRS and CDR2 YFSETQ. CDR3 DNA: TGCGCCAGCAGCTTGGGCGGGGTTGGCTACGAGCAGTACTTC. Its translation: CASSLGGVGYEQYF.

This clonotype was seen a single time. The junction and the germline gene differ at one end; a read error may be behind it. The V and J genes are TRBV6-5 and TRBJ1-6; D is uncertain. Looked up from germline, CDR1 is MNHEY and CDR2 is SVGAGI. The CDR3 sequence is 15 residues long. CDR3 sequence (DNA): TGTGCCAGCAGTTACTCGACCGAGACGAATTCACCCCTCCGCTTT. Translated, it gives CASSYSTETNSPLRF.

This clonotype has at least ten counts. The J gene is TRBJ2-7, the V gene TRBV28; the match to TRBD1 covers 10 bases. This CDR3 is 15 amino acids long. The J segment lost 1 base and the V segment lost 6 bases, leaving 6 bases of the junction unmatched. From germline, CDR1 is MDHEN and CDR2 SYDVKM. The CDR3 nucleotides are TGTGCCAGCAGACCCTGGACAGGGGGGTCCTACGAGCAGTACTTC. Its protein is CASRPWTGGSYEQYF.

This clonotype turned up a few times. The genes are TRBV5-1 and TRBJ1-5; TRBD1 matches at 7 bases. V shed 0 bases and J 7 bases; nucleotides not matched to a gene: 7. The V gene's germline CDR1 is SGHRS and CDR2 YFSETQ. The CDR3 length is 15 residues. The CDR3 DNA is TGCGCCAGCAGCTTGGAAGGGGGCACCCACCAGCCCCAGCATTTT. Protein product: CASSLEGGTHQPQHF.

There are many counts of this clonotype. The chain combines TRBV4-1 with TRBJ1-2; 12 bases match TRBD1. Germline V gene data show CDR1 as MGHRA and CDR2 as YSYEKL. The CDR3 sequence is 15 residues long. The V and J ends lost 7 bases and 4 bases, in that order; junction bases with no gene match: 7. The CDR3 sequence is CASMGTGGAGYGYTF. The CDR3 DNA follows: TGCGCCAGCATGGGGACAGGGGGCGCAGGCTATGGCTACACCTTC.

Points on this clonotype: At one end the junction does not follow the germline gene, possibly because of a read error. This sequence joins TRBV12-3 or TRBV12-4 and TRBJ1-2; weak D call: TRBD1 (6 bases). The CDR3 spans 15 residues. The CDR3 reads CASSSLRRDTWGYTF. In DNA form, the CDR3 reads TGTGCCAGCAGTTCCCTACGACGGGACACGTGGGGCTACACCTTT.

This clonotype was counted ten times or more. This chain joins TRBV24-1 and TRBJ2-3; 11 positions agree with TRBD1. V trimming: 4 bases; J trimming: 2 bases; junction bases outside the gene matches: 4. Germline assignment: CDR1 KGHDR and CDR2 SFDVKD. This CDR3 comprises 16 residues. The CDR3 here is CATSDWTGGLTDTQYF. CDR3 bases: TGTGCCACCAGTGACTGGACAGGGGGCCTCACAGATACGCAGTATTTT.

This clonotype came up many times. V is TRBV9 and J is TRBJ1-6; D is possibly TRBD1 (5 bases). Germline V gene data show CDR1 as SGDLS and CDR2 as YYNGEE. CDR3 length: 14 residues. V was trimmed by 0 bases and J by 10 bases, leaving 11 bases between them. In nucleotides, the CDR3 is TGTGCCAGCAGCGTAGGACAGACTTTCTCACCCCTCCACTTT. This encodes CASSVGQTFSPLHF.

Concerning this clonotype: This may arise from a read error, as a much more abundant clone is one base away. The V and J genes are TRBV6-5 and TRBJ2-7; 9 bases fit TRBD1. V lost 0 bases and J lost 8; bases outside the gene matches: 11. The CDR3 consists of 16 residues. From germline, CDR1 is MNHEY and CDR2 SVGAGI. The CDR3 DNA follows: TGTGCCAGCAGTTACTCGTTCGGGACAGGGTTAGGGAAGCAGTACTTC. This codes for CASSYSFGTGLGKQYF.

This clonotype has at least ten counts. The chain couples TRBV7-2 to TRBJ1-1, with a possible D match to TRBD1 (6 bases). The germline V gene encodes CDR1 SGHTA and CDR2 FQGNSA. The CDR3 has 14 residues. Trimming removed 5 bases at V and 10 bases at J, with 20 bases between. The DNA for the CDR3 is TGTGCCAGCAGCCAGGGCGGCCCGATACAGGGAGCTTTCTTT. It is translated as CASSQGGPIQGAFF.

The sample holds a few counts of this clonotype. The genes are TRBV11-2 and TRBJ1-2; D remains unclear. Trimming removed 5 bases from V and 9 bases from J, with 13 bases in between. This CDR3 comprises 12 residues. Germline lookup yields CDR1 SGHAT and CDR2 FQNNGV. CDR3 nucleotides: TGTGCCAGCAGCCACGATCTTCAGCGCTACACCTTC. It translates to CASSHDLQRYTF. Variable domain in full (rest from reference TRBV11-2 and TRBJ1-2): EAGVAQSPRYKIIEKRQSVAFWCNPISGHATLYWYQQILGQGPKLLIQFQNNGVVDDSQLPKDRFSAERLKGVDSTLKIQPAKLEDSAVYLCASSHDLQRYTFGSGTRLTVV.

This clonotype was picked up many times. The chain has TRBV7-8 and TRBJ2-2; the match to TRBD2 covers 14 bases. The trim removed 3 bases at V and 7 bases at J, leaving 7 bases unmatched. CDR3 length: 17 amino acids. Germline CDR1 SGHVS, CDR2 FQNEAQ. The CDR3 DNA is TGTGCCAGCAGCTTTTCGACTAGCGGGAGGGCCGGCGGGGAGCTGTTTTTT. Amino acids: CASSFSTSGRAGGELFF.

The sample holds many counts of this clonotype. The chain is built from TRBV5-1 and TRBJ2-1, with D maybe TRBD2 (5 bases). V shed 7 bases and J shed 2 bases, with 13 bases lying between them. Germline lookup yields CDR1 SGHRS and CDR2 YFSETQ. The CDR3 runs to 14 residues. For the CDR3, the DNA is TGCGCCAGCGGTCGCGGAGCGGCCTACAATGAGCAGTTCTTC. Its translation: CASGRGAAYNEQFF.

This clonotype appeared many times. The gene calls are TRBV27 and TRBJ2-3; no reliable D call. The CDR3 runs to 13 residues. Germline CDR1 and CDR2: MNHEY and SMNVEV (reference sequence). Trimming took off 2 bases at V and 4 bases at J, with 7 bases between the two ends. The CDR3 sequence is CASSLIVADTQYF. The CDR3 DNA is TGTGCCAGCAGTTTAATAGTTGCAGATACGCAGTATTTT.

The gene calls are TRBV10-3 and TRBJ2-7; 9 nucleotides agree with TRBD2. Per the germline V gene, CDR1 is ENHRY and CDR2 is SYGVKD. This CDR3 region has 15 residues. Unmatched junction bases numbered 11, after V lost 5 bases and J lost 6 bases. CDR3 nucleotide sequence: TGTGCCATCAGTCTCATAGCGGGAGACGAGGGCGAGCAGTACTTC. It translates to CAISLIAGDEGEQYF.